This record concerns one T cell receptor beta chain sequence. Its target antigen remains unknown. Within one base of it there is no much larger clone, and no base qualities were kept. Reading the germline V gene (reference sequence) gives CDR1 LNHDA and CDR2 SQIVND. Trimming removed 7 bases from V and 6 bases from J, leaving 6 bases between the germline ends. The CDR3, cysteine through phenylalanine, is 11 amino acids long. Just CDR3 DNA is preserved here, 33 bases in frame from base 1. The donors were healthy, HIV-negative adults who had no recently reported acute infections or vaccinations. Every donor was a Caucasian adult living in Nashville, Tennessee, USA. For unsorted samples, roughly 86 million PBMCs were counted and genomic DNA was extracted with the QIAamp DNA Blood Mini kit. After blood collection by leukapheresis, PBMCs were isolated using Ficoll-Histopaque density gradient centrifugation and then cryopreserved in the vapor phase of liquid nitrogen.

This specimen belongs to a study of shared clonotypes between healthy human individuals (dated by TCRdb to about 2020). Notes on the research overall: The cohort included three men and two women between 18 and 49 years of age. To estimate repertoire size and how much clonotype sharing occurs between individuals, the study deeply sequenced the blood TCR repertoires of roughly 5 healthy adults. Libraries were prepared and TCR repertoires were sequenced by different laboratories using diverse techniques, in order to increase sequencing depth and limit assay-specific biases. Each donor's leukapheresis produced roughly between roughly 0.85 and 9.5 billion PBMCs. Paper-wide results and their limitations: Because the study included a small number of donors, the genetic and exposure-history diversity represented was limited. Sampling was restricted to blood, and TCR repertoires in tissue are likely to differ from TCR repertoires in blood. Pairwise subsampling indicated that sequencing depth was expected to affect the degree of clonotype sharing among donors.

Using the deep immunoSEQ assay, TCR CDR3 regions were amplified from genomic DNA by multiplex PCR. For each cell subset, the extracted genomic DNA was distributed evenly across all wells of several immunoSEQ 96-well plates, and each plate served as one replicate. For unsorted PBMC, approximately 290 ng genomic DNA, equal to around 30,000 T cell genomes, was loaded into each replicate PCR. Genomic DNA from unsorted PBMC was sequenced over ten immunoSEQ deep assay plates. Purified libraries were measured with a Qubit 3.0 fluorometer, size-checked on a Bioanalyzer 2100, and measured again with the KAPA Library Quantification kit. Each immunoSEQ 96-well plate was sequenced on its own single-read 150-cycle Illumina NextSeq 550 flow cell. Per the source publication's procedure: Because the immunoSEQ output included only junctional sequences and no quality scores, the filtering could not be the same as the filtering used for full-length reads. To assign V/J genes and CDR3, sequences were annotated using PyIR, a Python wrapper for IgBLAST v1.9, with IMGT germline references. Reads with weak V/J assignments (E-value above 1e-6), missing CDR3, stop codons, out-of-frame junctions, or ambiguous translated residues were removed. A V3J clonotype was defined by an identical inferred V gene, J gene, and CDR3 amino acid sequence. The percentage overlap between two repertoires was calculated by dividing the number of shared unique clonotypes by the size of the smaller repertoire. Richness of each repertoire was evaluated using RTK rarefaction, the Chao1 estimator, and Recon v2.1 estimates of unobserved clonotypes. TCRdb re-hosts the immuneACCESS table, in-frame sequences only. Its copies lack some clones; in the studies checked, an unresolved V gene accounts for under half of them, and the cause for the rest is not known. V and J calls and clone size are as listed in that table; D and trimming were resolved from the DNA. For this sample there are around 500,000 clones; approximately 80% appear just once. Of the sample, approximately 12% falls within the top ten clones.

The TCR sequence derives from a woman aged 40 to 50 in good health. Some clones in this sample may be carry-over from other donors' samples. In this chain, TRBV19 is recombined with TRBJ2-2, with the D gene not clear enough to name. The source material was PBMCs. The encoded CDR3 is CASTMSGELFF. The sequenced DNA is TGTGCCAGTACCATGTCCGGGGAGCTGTTTTTT. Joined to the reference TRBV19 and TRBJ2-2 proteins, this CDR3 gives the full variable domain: DGGITQSPKYLFRKEGQNVTLSCEQNLNHDAMYWYRQDPGQGLRLIYYSQIVNDFQKGDIAEGYSVSREKKESFPLTVTSAQKNPTAFYLCASTMSGELFFGEGSRLTVL.